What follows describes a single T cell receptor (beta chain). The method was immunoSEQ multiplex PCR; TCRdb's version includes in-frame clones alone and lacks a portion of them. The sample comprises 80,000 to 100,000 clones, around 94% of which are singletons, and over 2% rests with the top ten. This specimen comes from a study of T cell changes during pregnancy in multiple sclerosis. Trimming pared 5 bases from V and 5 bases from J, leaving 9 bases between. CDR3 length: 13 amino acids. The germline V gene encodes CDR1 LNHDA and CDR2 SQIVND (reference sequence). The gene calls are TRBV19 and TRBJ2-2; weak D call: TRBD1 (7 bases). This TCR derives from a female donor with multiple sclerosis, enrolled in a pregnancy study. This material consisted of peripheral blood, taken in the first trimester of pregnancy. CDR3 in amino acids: CASSPGGTGELFF. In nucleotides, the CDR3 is TGTGCCAGTAGTCCAGGGGGGACCGGGGAGCTGTTTTTT.